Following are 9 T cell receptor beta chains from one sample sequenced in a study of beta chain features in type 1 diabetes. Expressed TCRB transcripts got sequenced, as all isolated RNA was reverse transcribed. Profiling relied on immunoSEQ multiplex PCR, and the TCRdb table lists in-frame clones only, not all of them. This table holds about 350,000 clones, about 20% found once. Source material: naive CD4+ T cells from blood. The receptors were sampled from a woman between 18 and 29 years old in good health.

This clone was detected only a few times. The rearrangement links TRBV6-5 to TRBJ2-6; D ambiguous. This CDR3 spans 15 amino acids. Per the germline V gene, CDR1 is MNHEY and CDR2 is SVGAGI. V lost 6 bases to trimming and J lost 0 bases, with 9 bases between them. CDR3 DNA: TGTGCCAGCAGGGCAGCGAGCTCTGGGGCCAACGTCCTGACTTTC. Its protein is CASRAASSGANVLTF.

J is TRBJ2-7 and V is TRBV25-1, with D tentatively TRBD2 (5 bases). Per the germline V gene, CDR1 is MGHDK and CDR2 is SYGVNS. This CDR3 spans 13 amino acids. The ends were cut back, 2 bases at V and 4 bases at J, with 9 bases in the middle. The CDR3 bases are TGTGCCAGCAGTGAAAGGCGGGCTTACGAGCAGTACTTC. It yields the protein CASSERRAYEQYF.

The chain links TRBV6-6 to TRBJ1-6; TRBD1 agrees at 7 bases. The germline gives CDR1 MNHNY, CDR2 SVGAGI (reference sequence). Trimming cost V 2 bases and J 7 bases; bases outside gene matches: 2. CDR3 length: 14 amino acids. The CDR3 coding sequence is TGTGCCAGCAGTTACCAACAGGGGAATTCACCCCTCCACTTT. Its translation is CASSYQQGNSPLHF.

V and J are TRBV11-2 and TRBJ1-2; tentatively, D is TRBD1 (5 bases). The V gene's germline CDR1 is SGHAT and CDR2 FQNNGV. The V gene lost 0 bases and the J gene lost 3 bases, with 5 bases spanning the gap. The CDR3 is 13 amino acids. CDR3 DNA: TGTGCCAGCAGCTTAGACAGGGACTATGGCTACACCTTC. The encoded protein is CASSLDRDYGYTF. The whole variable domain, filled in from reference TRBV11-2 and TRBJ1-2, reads EAGVAQSPRYKIIEKRQSVAFWCNPISGHATLYWYQQILGQGPKLLIQFQNNGVVDDSQLPKDRFSAERLKGVDSTLKIQPAKLEDSAVYLCASSLDRDYGYTFGSGTRLTVV.

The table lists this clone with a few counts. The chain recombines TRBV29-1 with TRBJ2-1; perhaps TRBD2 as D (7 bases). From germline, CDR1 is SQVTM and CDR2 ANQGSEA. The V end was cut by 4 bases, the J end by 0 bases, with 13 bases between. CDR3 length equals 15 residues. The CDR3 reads CSVGRGGYSYNEQFF. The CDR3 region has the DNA TGCAGCGTTGGTAGGGGGGGTTACTCCTACAATGAGCAGTTCTTC.

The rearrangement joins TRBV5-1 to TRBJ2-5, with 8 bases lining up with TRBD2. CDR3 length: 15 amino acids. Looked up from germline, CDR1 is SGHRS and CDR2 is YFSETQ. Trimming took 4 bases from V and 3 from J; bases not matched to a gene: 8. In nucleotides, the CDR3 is TGCGCCAGCAGCATTAGCGGGAAGAGGGAAGAGACCCAGTACTTC. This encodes CASSISGKREETQYF.

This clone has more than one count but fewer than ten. The CDR3 loop reads CASSLSQGGETQYF. CDR3 nucleotide sequence: TGTGCCAGCAGCTTAAGTCAGGGGGGAGAGACCCAGTACTTC. V is TRBV7-9 and J is TRBJ2-5, with a weak D call TRBD1 (7 bases). Looked up from germline, CDR1 is SEHNR and CDR2 is FQNEAQ (reference sequence). Trimming cost V 2 bases and J 4 bases, with 11 bases left between them. CDR3 length: 14 amino acids. Supplemented by reference TRBV7-9 and TRBJ2-5, the full variable domain reads DTGVSQNPRHKITKRGQNVTFRCDPISEHNRLYWYRQTLGQGPEFLTYFQNEAQLEKSRLLSDRFSAERPKGSFSTLEIQRTEQGDSAMYLCASSLSQGGETQYFGPGTRLLVL.

Here the CDR3 reads CASRPRQGAYEQYF. The CDR3 nucleotides are TGTGCCAGCAGACCCAGACAGGGGGCATATGAGCAGTACTTC. The chain couples TRBV7-8 to TRBJ2-7; 10 bases align to TRBD1. CDR3 length: 14 amino acids. After removal of 6 bases from V and 7 bases from J, the junction contained 9 bases not matched to a gene. Germline-derived CDR1 and CDR2 are SGHVS and FQNEAQ.

CDR3: CASFQLTRLERAFF. CDR3 coding DNA: TGTGCCAGCTTTCAACTTACTAGGCTAGAGAGAGCTTTCTTT. The chain uses TRBV27 and TRBJ1-1; D gene unclear. CDR3 length: 14 residues. Germline V gene lookup returns CDR1 MNHEY and CDR2 SMNVEV (reference sequence). Trimming removed 8 bases from V and 10 bases from J, with 23 bases in between.